One and the same sample provided the 26 T cell receptor beta chains below, sequenced in a study of T-cell reconstitution after alpha-beta-depleted transplantation in children listed by TCRdb under 2016. The receptor library was made with PCR. The instrument given in TCRdb is Illumina HiSeq 2500. To normalize quantification of the TCRbeta repertoire, the TCR libraries were built with molecular barcoding that relied on unique molecular identifiers. TCRdb reran the public reads through fastp at Q25 and MiXCR, keeping productive beta chains. Duplicate CDR3 protein sequences are folded into a single record with the most common DNA and genes. The sample table records approximately 200,000 distinct CDR3 sequences; about 6% of these occur just once. The top ten constitute roughly 4.7% of the sample. Reading the label with the study, this specimen's treatment or condition is: allogeneic hematopoietic cell transplantation with graft depleted of TCRalphabeta T cells and CD19 B cells.

Sequencing used PBMCs, obtained before TCRalphabeta/CD19-depleted stem cell transplant. The receptors stem from a girl under three years old with combined immunodeficiency, due to receive a stem cell transplant.

This clonotype was observed many times. The V and J genes are TRBV28 and TRBJ2-7; a possible D gene is TRBD2 (6 bases). The germline V and J ends were trimmed by 5 bases and 4 bases, with 15 bases remaining between them. Germline CDR1 MDHEN, CDR2 SYDVKM. This CDR3 has 14 amino acids. This CDR3 reads CASSTLEGRYEQYF. The CDR3 coding sequence is TGTGCCAGCAGTACCCTGGAGGGGAGGTACGAGCAGTACTTC. The complete variable domain, with remaining parts taken from reference TRBV28 and TRBJ2-7, reads DVKVTQSSRYLVKRTGEKVFLECVQDMDHENMFWYRQDPGLGLRLIYFSYDVKMKEKGDIPEGYSVSREKKERFSLILESASTNQTSMYLCASSTLEGRYEQYFGPGTRLTVT.

At least ten counts were recorded for this clonotype. The chain links TRBV24-1 to TRBJ2-1, with unresolved D. The CDR3 totals 11 residues. The germline V gene encodes CDR1 KGHDR and CDR2 SFDVKD. The V end lost 4 bases, the J end lost 6 bases, and 3 bases lay between the germline ends. In DNA form, the CDR3 reads TGTGCCACCAGTGACGGCAATGAGCAGTTCTTC. Translating gives CATSDGNEQFF.

This clonotype has at least ten counts. The rearrangement uses TRBV29-1 and TRBJ2-7; D might be TRBD1 (6 bases). Germline loops: CDR1 SQVTM, CDR2 ANQGSEA. V dropped 4 bases and J dropped 3 bases, with 10 bases sitting between them. This CDR3 spans 12 amino acids. The CDR3 reads CSVGTAFYEQYF. The CDR3 DNA follows: TGCAGCGTTGGGACAGCCTTCTACGAGCAGTACTTC.

Many counts were recorded for this clonotype. This chain links TRBV28 with TRBJ2-5; 8 nucleotides match TRBD2. J was trimmed by 2 bases and V by 3 bases; bases with no gene match: 5. The CDR3 runs 15 residues. Germline assignment: CDR1 MDHEN and CDR2 SYDVKM. CDR3 amino acids: CASSLSGGSQETQYF. In DNA form, the CDR3 reads TGTGCCAGCAGTTTGAGCGGGGGATCTCAAGAGACCCAGTACTTC.

The rearrangement joins TRBV19 to TRBJ2-7, with 7 bases lining up with TRBD2. The V gene end was trimmed by 3 bases and the J gene end by 7 bases; junction bases not matched to a gene: 18. Germline loops: CDR1 LNHDA, CDR2 SQIVND (reference sequence). The CDR3 covers 17 residues. The chain's CDR3 is CASSIRGFRGELREQYF. The CDR3 DNA follows: TGTGCCAGTAGTATTAGAGGATTTCGGGGGGAATTGCGGGAGCAGTACTTC.

The CDR3 sequence: CASSQEHDYRAKNIQYF. The CDR3 DNA is TGTGCCAGCAGTCAGGAACACGATTACCGAGCCAAAAACATTCAGTACTTC. The chain links TRBV28 to TRBJ2-4; D not resolved. The germline CDR1 and CDR2 sequences are MDHEN and SYDVKM. Trimming pared 5 bases from V and 0 bases from J, leaving 17 bases between. The CDR3 loop spans 17 amino acids.

This clonotype was seen at least ten times. This chain links TRBV15 with TRBJ1-5, with TRBD1 identical over 7 bases. Germline V lookup: CDR1 LNHNV, CDR2 YYDKDF (reference sequence). Germline trimming cut 1 base from V and 3 bases from J; bases unmatched to any gene: 3. This CDR3 region has 15 residues. CDR3 DNA sequence: TGTGCCACCAGCAGAGGGGACAGCAACAATCAGCCCCAGCATTTT. Translated: CATSRGDSNNQPQHF. Full variable domain (rest looked up from reference TRBV15 and TRBJ1-5): DAMVIQNPRYQVTQFGKPVTLSCSQTLNHNVMYWYQQKSSQAPKLLFHYYDKDFNNEADTPDNFQSRRPNTSFCFLDIRSPGLGDTAMYLCATSRGDSNNQPQHFGDGTRLSIL.

This clonotype was detected a few times. The chain couples TRBV4-3 to TRBJ2-5, with D perhaps TRBD2 (6 bases). CDR1 LGHNA and CDR2 YSLEER come from the germline V gene. This CDR3 has 17 amino acids. V was pared by 0 bases and J by 2 bases, with 16 bases between. The CDR3 reads CASSQDTGEHLQETQYF. The CDR3 coding sequence is TGCGCCAGCAGCCAAGATACGGGGGAACACCTTCAAGAGACCCAGTACTTC.

This clonotype was observed many times. The chain has TRBV3-1 and TRBJ2-3; the match to TRBD2 covers 13 bases. Germline CDR1 reads LGHDT; CDR2 reads YNNKEL (reference sequence). V dropped 0 bases and J dropped 1; count of bases not matched to a gene: 7. The CDR3 length is 19 residues. This CDR3 is CASSQEGLAGSLGTDTQYF. CDR3 coding DNA: TGTGCCAGCAGCCAAGAGGGACTAGCGGGGAGTCTTGGCACAGATACGCAGTATTTT.

This clonotype was detected ten times or more. The rearrangement links TRBV12-3 or TRBV12-4 to TRBJ1-4, with 8 bases fitting TRBD1. This CDR3 is 15 amino acids long. Trimming removed 6 bases from V and 8 bases from J; junction bases left unmatched: 11. The CDR3 DNA sequence: TGTGCCAGCAGCCCCGACAGGGGTTTGGACGAAAAACTGTTTTTT. Its translation: CASSPDRGLDEKLFF.

This clonotype was recorded at least ten times. This rearrangement joins TRBV9 to TRBJ2-2; the match to TRBD1 covers 8 bases. Germline V gene data show CDR1 as SGDLS and CDR2 as YYNGEE. The ends lost 4 bases at V and 0 bases at J; junction bases unmatched: 11. The CDR3 sequence is 18 residues long. The CDR3 DNA sequence: TGTGCCAGCAGCTCACCGACAGGGGTGTTCGCGAACACCGGGGAGCTGTTTTTT. Protein product: CASSSPTGVFANTGELFF.

This clonotype came up many times. This chain uses TRBV6-1 with TRBJ2-1; 9 bases line up with TRBD2. The CDR3 runs to 15 residues. CDR1 MNHNS and CDR2 SASEGT come from the germline V gene. Trimming cost V 2 bases and J 4 bases; bases outside gene matches: 3. DNA for the CDR3: TGTGCCAGCAGTGAATGGGCGGGGGGGTACAATGAGCAGTTCTTC. Translation: CASSEWAGGYNEQFF.

This clonotype was seen a few times. This sequence joins TRBV7-2 and TRBJ2-5; D not resolved. Germline CDR1 is SGHTA and CDR2 is FQGNSA. The ends were cut back, 5 bases at V and 3 bases at J, with 13 bases in the middle. The CDR3 consists of 14 residues. The CDR3 sequence is CASSLDLTKETQYF. For the CDR3, the DNA is TGTGCCAGCAGCCTGGACCTCACCAAAGAGACCCAGTACTTC.

This clonotype appeared many times. The chain is built from TRBV11-2 and TRBJ2-1, with 13 bases matching TRBD2. V lost 1 base, J lost 6 bases, and 3 bases stayed unmatched. The CDR3 has 16 residues. Per germline, CDR1 SGHAT and CDR2 FQNNGV. The CDR3: CASSLAGLAGPNEQFF. In nucleotides, the CDR3 is TGTGCCAGCAGCTTAGCGGGACTAGCGGGGCCCAATGAGCAGTTCTTC.

In this sample, this clonotype turned up many times. The V gene is TRBV29-1, the J gene TRBJ1-1; no firm D call. CDR1 SQVTM and CDR2 ANQGSEA come from the germline V gene. Trimming removed 1 base at V and 4 bases at J, with 1 base between. CDR3 length equals 10 residues. DNA of the CDR3: TGCAGCGTTGAAGCCACTGAAGCTTTCTTT. Translation: CSVEATEAFF.

This clonotype showed up many times. The chain employs TRBV12-3 or TRBV12-4 and TRBJ1-1; the D is unclear. The CDR3 loop spans 15 amino acids. V was shortened by 2 bases and J by 1 base, with 11 bases between the two germline ends. The DNA for the CDR3 is TGTGCCAGCAGTTTAAACTCTTTTGGGAACACTGAAGCTTTCTTT. Residues: CASSLNSFGNTEAFF.

This clonotype was counted only a few times. The rearrangement joins TRBV21-1 to TRBJ2-6. TRBV21-1 is shown as a pseudogene. The CDR3 has 16 amino acids. The CDR3 region has the DNA TGTGCCAGCAGCAAAGGAACCCCCTCTGGGGCCAACGTCCTGACTTTC. Protein sequence: CASSKGTPSGANVLTF.

This clonotype was seen at least ten times. This CDR3 reads CASSGNYGYTF. The CDR3 DNA sequence: TGCGCCAGCAGCGGAAACTATGGCTACACCTTC. J is TRBJ1-2 and V is TRBV5-1; D is unresolved. Between the trimmed V and J ends, which lost 4 bases and 2 bases, there was a span of 3 bases. The CDR3 has 11 amino acids. CDR1 is SGHRS and CDR2 is YFSETQ in the germline V gene.

Only a few counts were recorded for this clonotype. This chain connects TRBV15 to TRBJ2-4; D is undetermined. Germline lookup yields CDR1 LNHNV and CDR2 YYDKDF (reference sequence). The CDR3 has 16 amino acids. Between the trimmed V and J ends, which lost 5 bases and 0 bases, there was a span of 14 bases. The CDR3 loop reads CATSGPRIGAKNIQYF. DNA for the CDR3: TGTGCCACCAGCGGCCCCAGGATAGGAGCCAAAAACATTCAGTACTTC.

This clonotype was seen repeatedly, ten times or more. The chain links TRBV25-1 to TRBJ1-1, with D uncertain. Trimming stripped 11 bases from V and 4 bases from J, with 17 bases between. Germline V CDR1 and CDR2: MGHDK, SYGVNS. This CDR3 comprises 13 residues. The CDR3: CAPRREIGTEAFF. CDR3 nucleotides: TGTGCCCCTAGGAGGGAGATTGGCACTGAAGCTTTCTTT.

This clonotype was counted at least ten times. V gene TRBV12-3 or TRBV12-4 combines with J gene TRBJ2-1; D not resolved. This CDR3 has 11 residues. The ends were cut back, 6 bases at V and 4 bases at J, with 4 bases in the middle. Written as DNA, the CDR3 is TGTGCCAGCAGCGATTACAATGAGCAGTTCTTC. Its translation is CASSDYNEQFF.

This clonotype has a count of ten or more. The V and J genes are TRBV12-3 or TRBV12-4 and TRBJ2-1, with 8 bases aligning to TRBD2. After removal of 7 bases from V and 7 bases from J, the junction contained 6 bases not matched to a gene. The CDR3 has 13 amino acids. CDR3 sequence (DNA): TGTGCCAGCATTCTCGGGGGGGGGAATGAGCAGTTCTTC. The encoded protein is CASILGGGNEQFF.

The table lists this clonotype with many counts. This sequence joins TRBV4-3 and TRBJ1-2; TRBD1 aligns across 8 bases. The CDR3 is made up of 14 amino acids. V dropped 3 bases and J dropped 6; count of bases not matched to a gene: 6. Looked up from germline, CDR1 is LGHNA and CDR2 is YSLEER. CDR3: CASSQATGADGYTF. The CDR3 coding sequence is TGCGCCAGCAGCCAGGCGACAGGGGCCGATGGCTACACCTTC.

This clonotype was detected a few times. This chain joins TRBV20-1 and TRBJ2-1; TRBD2 aligns across 12 bases. Germline CDR1 DFQATT, CDR2 SNEGSKA (reference sequence). With V trimmed by 1 base and J by 5 bases, 9 bases remained unmatched. This CDR3 is built from 17 residues. CDR3 protein: CSARVTRTSGAHNEQFF. In DNA, the CDR3 is TGCAGTGCTAGAGTAACCCGGACTAGCGGGGCTCACAATGAGCAGTTCTTC.

The rearrangement links TRBV20-1 to TRBJ2-7; D is uncertain. Between the trimmed V and J ends, which lost 0 bases and 2 bases, there was a span of 8 bases. Germline V gene data show CDR1 as DFQATT and CDR2 as SNEGSKA (reference sequence). The CDR3 spans 13 residues. The CDR3 region has the DNA TGCAGTGCTAGAGATATACAGACCTACGAGCAGTACTTC. It yields the protein CSARDIQTYEQYF.

This clonotype came up many times. The CDR3, as DNA: TGTGCCATCAGTACAGGGGGCCGCAATCAGCCCCAGCATTTT. This encodes CAISTGGRNQPQHF. This rearrangement joins TRBV10-3 to TRBJ1-5, with 9 bases matching TRBD1. The ends lost 5 bases at V and 2 bases at J; junction bases unmatched: 1. CDR1 ENHRY and CDR2 SYGVKD come from the germline V gene. CDR3 length: 14 residues.